These 31 T cell receptor beta chains came from one sample sequenced in a study of T-cell memory formation after mild COVID-19. TCRdb fed the 5' RACE reads into MiXCR, producing one record per CDR3 protein. Among 250,000 to 300,000 distinct CDR3 sequences listed, under 8.5% were seen once. The sample taken for sequencing was PBMCs or a T cell subset sorted from them (not recorded which). The receptor set was obtained from a man aged 18 to 35 who had mild COVID-19 (a few samples of this study predate the infection). Cell type and time point are not known.

This clonotype was recorded a few times. J is TRBJ1-1 and V is TRBV7-9, with D unresolved. CDR3 length equals 14 residues. Germline CDR1 reads SEHNR; CDR2 reads FQNEAQ (reference sequence). V lost 0 bases to trimming and J lost 5 bases, with 10 bases between them. CDR3 in DNA: TGTGCCAGCAGCTTAGCCCTGGTGGGGACTGAAGCTTTCTTT. The encoded protein is CASSLALVGTEAFF.

In this sample, this clonotype turned up a few times. The chain carries TRBV7-9 and TRBJ1-2, with D possibly matching TRBD1 (6 bases). V lost 1 base, J lost 13 bases, and 16 bases lay in between. Germline CDR1 and CDR2: SEHNR and FQNEAQ (reference sequence). CDR3 length: 13 amino acids. The CDR3 sequence: CASSLGRQGGPTF. The CDR3 region has the DNA TGTGCCAGCAGCTTAGGGCGCCAAGGGGGACCCACCTTC.

This clonotype was observed a handful of times. V usage is TRBV12-3 or TRBV12-4 and J usage is TRBJ2-1; a possible D gene is TRBD2 (5 bases). V was pared by 6 bases and J by 1 base, with 16 bases between. CDR3 length equals 16 residues. The CDR3 region has the DNA TGTGCCAGCAGCCTGCCTTTGGGCGGGTCCTACAATGAGCAGTTCTTC. It is translated as CASSLPLGGSYNEQFF.

The rearrangement links TRBV7-2 to TRBJ2-3; D possibly uses TRBD1 or TRBD2 (5 bases each). The CDR3 has 16 amino acids. Germline CDR1 is SGHTA and CDR2 is FQGNSA. With 0 bases removed from V and 4 bases from J, the gap between germline ends came to 14 bases. CDR3 DNA sequence: TGTGCCAGCAGCTTAGCGAGGGCAGGGTGGGCAGATACGCAGTATTTT. Translated, it gives CASSLARAGWADTQYF. Supplemented by reference TRBV7-2 and TRBJ2-3, the full variable domain reads GAGVSQSPSNKVTEKGKDVELRCDPISGHTALYWYRQSLGQGLEFLIYFQGNSAPDKSGLPSDRFSAERTGGSVSTLTIQRTQQEDSAVYLCASSLARAGWADTQYFGPGTRLTVL.

This clonotype was detected a few times. V gene TRBV12-3 or TRBV12-4 combines with J gene TRBJ2-2, with D perhaps TRBD1 (6 bases). V was pared by 4 bases and J by 7 bases, with 16 bases between. The CDR3 is made up of 15 amino acids. For the CDR3, the DNA is TGTGCCAGCAGTTCCCCCTCAGGGGCAGGCGGGGAGCTGTTTTTT. This encodes CASSSPSGAGGELFF.

This clonotype was counted only a few times. The rearrangement joins TRBV10-3 to TRBJ2-2, with 11 bases fitting TRBD2. This CDR3 has 17 residues. Germline lookup yields CDR1 ENHRY and CDR2 SYGVKD. V was clipped by 8 bases and J by 2 bases; unmatched bases: 10. In nucleotides, the CDR3 is TGTGCCATCCAGAGGGGTGGGACTAGCGGTAACACCGGGGAGCTGTTTTTT. Protein: CAIQRGGTSGNTGELFF.

This clonotype was seen ten or more times. The V and J genes are TRBV20-1 and TRBJ2-4; D might be TRBD1 or TRBD2, each matching 5 bases. CDR3 length: 14 residues. CDR1 is DFQATT, CDR2 SNEGSKA, per germline (reference sequence). Trimming pared 3 bases from V and 3 bases from J, leaving 12 bases between. The CDR3 bases are TGCAGTGCTAGGGGGACCGTTAACAAAAACATTCAGTACTTC. Translated: CSARGTVNKNIQYF.

The chain carries TRBV5-1 and TRBJ1-5; D is ambiguous. V dropped 0 bases and J dropped 5 bases, with 12 bases sitting between them. From germline, CDR1 is SGHRS and CDR2 YFSETQ. The CDR3 consists of 15 residues. This CDR3 reads CASSLGQDIDQPQHF. The CDR3 region has the DNA TGCGCCAGCAGCTTGGGGCAGGATATAGATCAGCCCCAGCATTTT.

Only a few counts were recorded for this clonotype. The chain recombines TRBV10-3 with TRBJ1-2; D is ambiguous. The CDR3 loop spans 13 amino acids. In germline, CDR1 is ENHRY, CDR2 SYGVKD. V lost 2 bases to trimming and J lost 4 bases, with 8 bases between them. The CDR3 reads CAISEPRAYGYTF. In DNA, the CDR3 is TGTGCCATCAGTGAGCCCCGTGCCTATGGCTACACCTTC.

This clonotype came up a few times. The chain joins TRBV5-1 to TRBJ1-6; 8 nucleotides agree with TRBD1. The CDR3 runs 14 residues. Germline V CDR1 and CDR2: SGHRS, YFSETQ. Trimming took 4 bases from V and 5 from J; bases not matched to a gene: 2. The CDR3 DNA follows: TGCGCCAGCAGCCGGGACAGGAATAATTCACCCCTCCACTTT. Protein sequence: CASSRDRNNSPLHF.

This clonotype was detected only a few times. The J gene is TRBJ2-1, the V gene TRBV5-5; 8 nucleotides match TRBD2. The CDR3 sequence is 16 residues long. Germline loops: CDR1 SGHKS, CDR2 YYEKEE (reference sequence). Unmatched junction bases numbered 4, after V lost 1 base and J lost 1 base. CDR3 sequence reads: CASSLSGGGSYNEQFF. CDR3 in DNA: TGTGCCAGCAGCTTGTCAGGCGGGGGGTCCTACAATGAGCAGTTCTTC.

In its sample, this clonotype was seen a few times. This chain connects TRBV6-5 to TRBJ2-7, with TRBD2 as a possible D gene (6 bases). V lost 0 bases, J lost 6 bases, and 12 bases lay in between. CDR1 is MNHEY, CDR2 SVGAGI, per germline. The CDR3 has 14 residues. The CDR3 nucleotides read TGTGCCAGCAGTTACTCCACGGGGGATTTCGAGCAGTACTTC. It encodes CASSYSTGDFEQYF.

This clonotype was seen repeatedly, ten times or more. J is TRBJ2-5 and V is TRBV5-5; TRBD2 is a possible D gene (6 bases). The germline CDR1 and CDR2 sequences are SGHKS and YYEKEE (reference sequence). The CDR3 has 16 residues. The V and J ends lost 2 bases and 3 bases respectively, with 17 bases between them. The CDR3 nucleotides read TGTGCCAGCAGCTTTTTTCTCCTTGGGGGGAAAGAGACCCAGTACTTC. Translated, it gives CASSFFLLGGKETQYF.

The V gene is TRBV7-2, the J gene TRBJ2-2; TRBD2 aligns across 7 bases. The ends lost 6 bases at V and 1 base at J; junction bases unmatched: 5. The CDR3 runs to 15 residues. Looked up from germline, CDR1 is SGHTA and CDR2 is FQGNSA. The CDR3 nucleotides are TGTGCCAGCAGGAGGGTAGCGGGGAACACCGGGGAGCTGTTTTTT. Translated: CASRRVAGNTGELFF.

There are a few counts of this clonotype. The gene calls are TRBV7-9 and TRBJ2-1; D could derive from TRBD1 or TRBD2 (5 bases each). CDR3 length equals 16 residues. Per the germline V gene, CDR1 is SEHNR and CDR2 is FQNEAQ (reference sequence). V lost 0 bases and J 9 bases, leaving 18 bases between the germline ends. The CDR3 coding sequence is TGTGCCAGCAGCTTAGCTGGGACCGGAACGTACGGTGAGCAGTTCTTC. Translation: CASSLAGTGTYGEQFF.

Ten or more counts support this clonotype. This sequence joins TRBV27 and TRBJ1-2; no clear D gene. There are 14 residues in the CDR3. Germline V gene sequence: CDR1 MNHEY, CDR2 SMNVEV (reference sequence). Trimming left V 2 bases short and J 4 bases short, with 11 bases between. Here the CDR3 reads CASSLSWGGYGYTF. The CDR3, as DNA: TGTGCCAGCAGTTTAAGCTGGGGAGGCTATGGCTACACCTTC.

This clonotype was detected only a few times. This chain joins TRBV5-4 and TRBJ1-2; D gene ambiguous. V lost 0 bases and J 0 bases, leaving 3 bases between the germline ends. This CDR3 has 13 residues. The germline CDR1 and CDR2 sequences are SGHNT and YYREEE (reference sequence). The CDR3: CASSLEPNYGYTF. The CDR3 DNA is TGTGCCAGCAGCTTGGAACCTAACTATGGCTACACCTTC.

This clonotype has a handful of counts. The rearrangement uses TRBV7-2 and TRBJ1-6, with unresolved D. CDR1 is SGHTA, CDR2 FQGNSA, per germline. With 3 bases removed from V and 13 bases from J, the gap between germline ends came to 13 bases. This CDR3 has 13 residues. The CDR3 loop reads CASSLEGPGPLHF. The CDR3 DNA reads TGTGCCAGCAGCTTGGAGGGCCCGGGTCCCCTCCACTTT.

V gene TRBV7-8 combines with J gene TRBJ2-5; D remains ambiguous. Germline loops: CDR1 SGHVS, CDR2 FQNEAQ. V was cut by 5 bases and J by 5 bases, with 18 bases left in between. The CDR3 is made up of 15 amino acids. CDR3 region: CASSHSLFSMETQYF. CDR3 bases: TGTGCCAGCAGCCACTCCCTCTTTAGCATGGAGACCCAGTACTTC.

This clonotype has more than one count but fewer than ten. The gene calls are TRBV9 and TRBJ2-5; no clear D. Germline V lookup: CDR1 SGDLS, CDR2 YYNGEE. The ends were cut back, 2 bases at V and 0 bases at J, with 8 bases in the middle. The CDR3 spans 14 residues. CDR3 DNA sequence: TGTGCCAGCAGCGTCATAGGTAACCAAGAGACCCAGTACTTC. It specifies CASSVIGNQETQYF.

The rearrangement uses TRBV5-4 and TRBJ2-2; TRBD1 agrees at 8 bases. Germline lookup yields CDR1 SGHNT and CDR2 YYREEE (reference sequence). The CDR3 sequence is 16 residues long. Losses at the gene ends were 6 bases for V and 2 bases for J; bases not matched to a gene: 9. DNA of the CDR3: TGTGCCAGCACTCCGCAGGGGGCCCTCAACACCGGGGAGCTGTTTTTT. Translation: CASTPQGALNTGELFF.

This clonotype showed up just a few times. The CDR3 region has the DNA TGCGCCAGCAGCCAAGGCAATCAGGGATCCTACGAGCAGTACGTC. As protein: CASSQGNQGSYEQYV. The rearrangement uses TRBV4-1 and TRBJ2-7; D may be TRBD1 (5 bases). The germline CDR1 and CDR2 sequences are MGHRA and YSYEKL. The ends were cut back, 1 base at V and 1 base at J, with 11 bases in the middle. CDR3 length: 15 residues.

This clonotype has a handful of counts. The chain has TRBV9 and TRBJ2-1; a weak D match, TRBD1 (6 bases). Germline CDR1 SGDLS, CDR2 YYNGEE. The CDR3 runs to 12 residues. Between the trimmed V and J ends, which lost 3 bases and 9 bases, there was a span of 10 bases. CDR3 in DNA: TGTGCCAGCAGCGGTCTAGGGGGTGAGCAGTTCTTC. Translating gives CASSGLGGEQFF.

This clonotype was observed a handful of times. The rearrangement links TRBV18 to TRBJ2-1; no firm D call. The ends were cut back, 3 bases at V and 8 bases at J, with 8 bases in the middle. This CDR3 is built from 12 residues. The germline CDR1 and CDR2 sequences are KGHSH and LQKENI. The CDR3 coding sequence is TGTGCCAGCTCACCGTACAAGGATGAGCAGTTCTTC. This sequence encodes CASSPYKDEQFF.

This clonotype showed up just a few times. This sequence joins TRBV7-2 and TRBJ1-2, with D maybe TRBD1 (6 bases). Trimming left V 5 bases short and J 2 bases short, with 15 bases between. This CDR3 region has 15 residues. Germline loops: CDR1 SGHTA, CDR2 FQGNSA. The CDR3, as DNA: TGTGCCAGCAGCGAACAGGGAGGATCAAACTATGGCTACACCTTC. Translated: CASSEQGGSNYGYTF.

The V gene is TRBV12-5, the J gene TRBJ1-4; D gene unclear. V lost 6 bases and J 0 bases, leaving 14 bases between the germline ends. CDR3 length: 16 residues. Germline-derived CDR1 and CDR2 are LGHNT and FRNRAP. CDR3 sequence reads: CASGLRDGATNEKLFF. The CDR3 nucleotides are TGTGCTAGTGGGCTCCGAGACGGAGCAACTAATGAAAAACTGTTTTTT.

The rearrangement uses TRBV6-6 and TRBJ1-1; no reliable D call. The V end lost 2 bases, the J end lost 5 bases, and 9 bases lay between the germline ends. Germline V gene lookup returns CDR1 MNHNY and CDR2 SVGAGI (reference sequence). The CDR3 loop spans 13 amino acids. CDR3 sequence reads: CASSYPVGTEAFF. In nucleotides, the CDR3 is TGTGCCAGCAGTTACCCGGTAGGGACTGAAGCTTTCTTT.

This clonotype has a count of ten or more. The chain joins TRBV5-1 to TRBJ1-2, with D maybe TRBD1 (5 bases). CDR3 length: 17 amino acids. V shed 4 bases and J shed 2 bases, with 21 bases lying between them. The V gene's germline CDR1 is SGHRS and CDR2 YFSETQ. The CDR3 sequence: CASSRGEGGRQNYGYTF. The CDR3 coding sequence is TGCGCCAGCAGCCGAGGGGAAGGTGGGAGGCAGAACTATGGCTACACCTTC.

This clonotype has a handful of counts. This chain joins TRBV28 and TRBJ1-1, with TRBD1 as a possible D gene (5 bases). Trimming took 3 bases from V and 5 from J, leaving 19 bases between them. Germline-derived CDR1 and CDR2 are MDHEN and SYDVKM. This CDR3 contains 16 residues. CDR3 amino acids: CASSFAVGRGETEAFF. CDR3 DNA: TGTGCCAGCAGTTTCGCAGTTGGGAGGGGCGAGACTGAAGCTTTCTTT. Complete variable domain (other parts from reference TRBV28 and TRBJ1-1): DVKVTQSSRYLVKRTGEKVFLECVQDMDHENMFWYRQDPGLGLRLIYFSYDVKMKEKGDIPEGYSVSREKKERFSLILESASTNQTSMYLCASSFAVGRGETEAFFGQGTRLTVV.

In its sample, this clonotype was seen a few times. The gene calls are TRBV6-6 and TRBJ1-2; 8 positions agree with TRBD1. The CDR3 has 15 amino acids. The J segment lost 3 bases and the V segment lost 4 bases, leaving 7 bases of the junction unmatched. CDR1 and CDR2 (germline): MNHNY, SVGAGI (reference sequence). The CDR3 reads CASSSWTGRDYGYTF. Here the CDR3 DNA reads TGTGCCAGCAGTTCCTGGACAGGGCGAGACTATGGCTACACCTTC.

This clonotype was counted a few times. V gene TRBV6-5 combines with J gene TRBJ2-5, with D unclear. The V gene's germline CDR1 is MNHEY and CDR2 SVGAGI. V gave up 4 bases and J gave up 4 bases, with 13 bases separating them. This CDR3 contains 14 residues. The CDR3 region has the DNA TGTGCCAGCAGTTCTCAGGCGGCGGTAGAGACCCAGTACTTC. This translates into CASSSQAAVETQYF.